A single sample gave rise to the 30 T cell receptor beta chains below, sequenced in a study of shared clonotypes between healthy human individuals. It was CD45RO-negative cells, positively selected for CCR7, that made up naive CD8 cells, with terminally differentiated effector memory CD45RA+ cells excluded. Some clones are missing from TCRdb's copy, which holds only in-frame ones; the method was immunoSEQ multiplex PCR. The sample comprises around 1.9 million clones, around 95% of which are singletons, and about 1.6% rests with the top ten. The sequencing input was naive CD8+ T cells from PBMCs. Every receptor here comes from a man aged 18 to 30 in good health. Some clones in this sample may be carry-over from other donors' samples.

This rearrangement joins TRBV10-3 to TRBJ2-3, with TRBD1 matching over 9 bases. The CDR3 spans 16 residues. With 6 bases clipped from V and 3 bases from J, the junction kept 10 bases outside the gene matches. The germline gives CDR1 ENHRY, CDR2 SYGVKD. The CDR3 DNA sequence: TGTGCCATCAGGACTATACAGGGGGCTCGTACAGATACGCAGTATTTT. It codes for CAIRTIQGARTDTQYF.

The chain employs TRBV10-2 and TRBJ1-2; D not certain. Trimming shortened V by 6 bases and J by 0 bases, and 14 bases separated the two germline ends. The germline V gene has CDR1 WSHSY and CDR2 SAAADI. This CDR3 has 15 amino acids. CDR3 sequence: CASRDSAVANYGYTF. The CDR3 DNA sequence: TGCGCCAGCAGAGATTCAGCTGTCGCTAACTATGGCTACACCTTC.

This clone was seen only a few times. The V call is TRBV6-1, the J call TRBJ1-2; D is unresolved. Germline V lookup: CDR1 MNHNS, CDR2 SASEGT. CDR3 size: 16 residues. V lost 4 bases and J lost 2, with 17 bases in between. The CDR3 protein is CASSALVRKTNYGYTF. CDR3 nucleotide sequence: TGTGCCAGCAGTGCCCTCGTCAGGAAGACCAACTATGGCTACACCTTC.

The rearrangement uses TRBV29-1 and TRBJ2-7; 8 positions match TRBD2. V shed 7 bases, J shed 6 bases, and the junction held 14 bases outside the gene matches. Germline V CDR1 and CDR2: SQVTM, ANQGSEA. This CDR3 comprises 14 residues. The CDR3 DNA reads as TGCAGCGCTAGGGGAGCGGGAGAGGGTGCCGAGCAGTACTTC. Protein sequence: CSARGAGEGAEQYF.

The CDR3 reads CASTWVGTGDPHRTNEKLFF. For the CDR3, the DNA is TGCGCCAGCACCTGGGTCGGGACAGGGGACCCCCACAGGACTAATGAAAAACTGTTTTTT. The genes are TRBV5-1 and TRBJ1-4, with 10 positions matching TRBD1. Losses at the gene ends were 6 bases for V and 2 bases for J; bases not matched to a gene: 19. This CDR3 region has 20 residues. Per the germline V gene, CDR1 is SGHRS and CDR2 is YFSETQ.

The V and J genes are TRBV9 and TRBJ2-5; D is possibly TRBD2 (6 bases). In germline, CDR1 is SGDLS, CDR2 YYNGEE. Trimming cost V 4 bases and J 2 bases, with 18 bases left between them. This CDR3 has 16 residues. CDR3 sequence (DNA): TGTGCCAGCAGCTCCGTTGTTCGGGAGACTCAAGAGACCCAGTACTTC. It encodes CASSSVVRETQETQYF. Based on the CDR3 plus reference TRBV9 and TRBJ2-5, the full variable domain is DSGVTQTPKHLITATGQRVTLRCSPRSGDLSVYWYQQSLDQGLQFLIQYYNGEERAKGNILERFSAQQFPDLHSELNLSSLELGDSALYFCASSSVVRETQETQYFGPGTRLLVL.

The rearrangement joins TRBV5-1 to TRBJ2-2; 7 nucleotides match TRBD1. The germline CDR1 and CDR2 sequences are SGHRS and YFSETQ. J gave up 5 bases and V 4 bases, and 17 bases lay outside the gene matches. The CDR3 loop spans 18 amino acids. CDR3 region: CASSPRDLSRGYTGELFF. The CDR3 DNA reads TGCGCCAGCAGCCCCCGAGATTTGAGCAGGGGGTATACCGGGGAGCTGTTTTTT.

The chain employs TRBV5-1 and TRBJ2-7, with 11 positions matching TRBD2. Germline-derived CDR1 and CDR2 are SGHRS and YFSETQ. The CDR3 loop spans 15 amino acids. Unmatched junction bases numbered 6, after V lost 0 bases and J lost 7 bases. CDR3 amino acids: CASSLALAGADEQYF. CDR3 in DNA: TGCGCCAGCAGCTTGGCACTAGCGGGAGCGGATGAGCAGTACTTC.

The CDR3 loop is CASSAGPGWNQPQHF. CDR3 bases: TGTGCCAGCAGCGCGGGGCCGGGGTGGAACCAGCCCCAGCATTTT. The chain links TRBV9 to TRBJ1-5; tentative D call: TRBD1 (5 bases). The V gene lost 3 bases and the J gene lost 7 bases, with 17 bases spanning the gap. Germline CDR1 reads SGDLS; CDR2 reads YYNGEE. The CDR3 has 15 amino acids.

This chain joins TRBV2 and TRBJ2-7; no reliable D call. The V end lost 1 base, the J end lost 5 bases, and 9 bases lay between the germline ends. Germline V lookup: CDR1 SNHLY, CDR2 FYNNEI. The CDR3 sequence is 13 residues long. In DNA, the CDR3 is TGTGCCAGCAGTGAAGAGGGTTGGCACGAGCAGTACTTC. Its protein product is CASSEEGWHEQYF. Drawing the rest from reference TRBV2 and TRBJ2-7, the complete variable domain is EPEVTQTPSHQVTQMGQEVILRCVPISNHLYFYWYRQILGQKVEFLVSFYNNEISEKSEIFDDQFSVERPDGSNFTLKIRSTKLEDSAMYFCASSEEGWHEQYFGPGTRLTVT.

The J gene is TRBJ2-1, the V gene TRBV21-1. TRBV21-1 is noted as a pseudogene. The CDR3 covers 13 residues. The CDR3 region is CASSKVPRHEQFF. The CDR3 nucleotides read TGTGCCAGCAGCAAAGTACCCCGCCATGAGCAGTTCTTC.

This clone appeared once. V gene TRBV7-9 combines with J gene TRBJ2-7, with D perhaps matching TRBD1 (6 bases). V lost 2 bases and J 0 bases, leaving 14 bases between the germline ends. The germline V gene has CDR1 SEHNR and CDR2 FQNEAQ (reference sequence). This CDR3 spans 16 amino acids. This CDR3 reads CASSLNSGTHSYEQYF. DNA for the CDR3: TGTGCCAGCAGCTTAAATTCGGGGACACACTCCTACGAGCAGTACTTC.

The chain uses TRBV28 and TRBJ2-2, with TRBD1 matching 12 bases. With 7 bases clipped from V and 6 bases from J, the junction kept 6 bases outside the gene matches. Per the germline V gene, CDR1 is MDHEN and CDR2 is SYDVKM. The CDR3 spans 15 residues. The CDR3 region has the DNA TGTGCCAGCATCGGGACAGGGGGCGAACCCGGGGAGCTGTTTTTT. It codes for CASIGTGGEPGELFF.

The V call is TRBV6-4, the J call TRBJ2-1; 9 bases are a match to TRBD2. Germline values: CDR1 MRHNA, CDR2 SNTAGT. J was trimmed by 6 bases and V by 4 bases; bases with no gene match: 7. The CDR3 contains 15 residues. The chain's CDR3 is CASSAGLATTNEQFF. The CDR3, as DNA: TGTGCCAGCAGTGCCGGACTAGCGACTACCAATGAGCAGTTCTTC.

This chain links TRBV9 with TRBJ2-3; D is unresolved. Germline V gene lookup returns CDR1 SGDLS and CDR2 YYNGEE. The CDR3 sequence is 12 residues long. The V end was cut by 4 bases, the J end by 5 bases, with 8 bases between. Written as DNA, the CDR3 is TGTGCCAGCAGCCCCCTCTTAGATACGCAGTATTTT. It specifies CASSPLLDTQYF.

Details on this clone: As the CDR3 is not closed by the conserved phenylalanine or tryptophan, this likely results from a read error. J is TRBJ1-2 and V is TRBV28; weak D call: TRBD1 (6 bases). Germline V gene data show CDR1 as MDHEN and CDR2 as SYDVKM. With 5 bases removed from V and 1 base from J, the gap between germline ends came to 8 bases. The CDR3 is 13 amino acids. CDR3 region: CASSNRDNYGYTL. CDR3 coding DNA: TGTGCCAGCAGTAACAGGGATAACTATGGCTACACCCTC.

This chain links TRBV5-6 with TRBJ2-5; TRBD1 agrees at 8 bases. V trimming: 2 bases; J trimming: 6 bases; junction bases outside the gene matches: 9. This CDR3 comprises 15 residues. Germline lookup yields CDR1 SGHDT and CDR2 YYEEEE. This chain's CDR3 is CASSFNRQGAQTQYF. The CDR3 nucleotides are TGTGCCAGCAGCTTCAACCGGCAGGGGGCCCAGACCCAGTACTTC.

The DNA for the CDR3 is TGTGCCAGCAGTCAGCTCGGACAGCCTCCCCACTACACCTTC. The encoded protein is CASSQLGQPPHYTF. The chain employs TRBV28 and TRBJ1-2; tentatively, D is TRBD1 (6 bases). The CDR3 consists of 14 residues. Trimming stripped 5 bases from V and 10 bases from J, with 20 bases between. Germline-derived CDR1 and CDR2 are MDHEN and SYDVKM.

The J gene is TRBJ2-3, the V gene TRBV11-1; weak D call: TRBD1 (6 bases). V lost 1 base, J lost 6 bases, and 14 bases lay in between. Per germline, CDR1 SGHAT and CDR2 FQDESV (reference sequence). CDR3 size: 15 residues. The CDR3 coding sequence is TGTGCCAGCAGCTTAGTGTCAGGCAGGGGCGATACGCAGTATTTT. Translating gives CASSLVSGRGDTQYF.

The chain uses TRBV7-6 and TRBJ2-7; 12 nucleotides line up with TRBD2. The CDR3 spans 15 residues. The germline V gene encodes CDR1 SGHVS and CDR2 FNYEAQ. V lost 5 bases to trimming and J lost 5 bases; unmatched junction nucleotides: 7. This CDR3 reads CASSPRLAGDHEQYF. The CDR3 coding sequence is TGTGCCAGCAGCCCCAGACTAGCGGGAGACCACGAGCAGTACTTC.

V and J are TRBV13 and TRBJ2-7; perhaps TRBD1 as D (6 bases). Germline V CDR1 and CDR2: PRHDT, FYEKMQ (reference sequence). The CDR3 has 15 amino acids. V was clipped by 5 bases and J by 2 bases, with 16 bases between them. The CDR3: CASSPRGQGTYEQYF. Written as DNA, the CDR3 is TGTGCCAGCAGCCCTAGGGGACAAGGTACCTACGAGCAGTACTTC. The full variable domain, rest sourced from reference TRBV13 and TRBJ2-7, is AAGVIQSPRHLIKEKRETATLKCYPIPRHDTVYWYQQGPGQDPQFLISFYEKMQSDKGSIPDRFSAQQFSDYHSELNMSSLELGDSALYFCASSPRGQGTYEQYFGPGTRLTVT.

This clone was detected only once. V gene TRBV27 combines with J gene TRBJ2-1, with D possibly being TRBD2 (5 bases). With 5 bases removed from V and 4 bases from J, the gap between germline ends came to 15 bases. The CDR3 totals 15 residues. The germline gives CDR1 MNHEY, CDR2 SMNVEV (reference sequence). The CDR3 DNA follows: TGTGCCAGCAGTCCCGCTAGCCGCCTTTACAATGAGCAGTTCTTC. As protein: CASSPASRLYNEQFF.

V usage is TRBV6-1 and J usage is TRBJ2-5; the D is unclear. This CDR3 has 20 amino acids. Germline CDR1 MNHNS, CDR2 SASEGT. The V and J ends lost 0 bases and 2 bases respectively, with 25 bases between them. The CDR3 protein is CASSEANWSGLTGPQETQYF. CDR3 nucleotide sequence: TGTGCCAGCAGTGAAGCGAATTGGAGTGGTTTGACCGGGCCTCAAGAGACCCAGTACTTC.

The chain has TRBV6-1 and TRBJ1-1; D ambiguous. Trimming stripped 1 base from V and 6 bases from J, with 9 bases between. The CDR3 is 13 amino acids. CDR1 and CDR2 from the germline V gene are MNHNS and SASEGT. The CDR3 is CASSEVGFAEAFF. The CDR3, as DNA: TGTGCCAGCAGTGAAGTTGGGTTTGCTGAAGCTTTCTTT.

The chain couples TRBV6-5 to TRBJ2-7; TRBD1 might be the D (6 bases). Germline-derived CDR1 and CDR2 are MNHEY and SVGAGI. The CDR3 covers 14 residues. V was shortened by 2 bases and J by 5 bases, with 13 bases between the two germline ends. CDR3 DNA sequence: TGTGCCAGCAGTTACGCGTTCGGACAGCACGAGCAGTACTTC. Residues: CASSYAFGQHEQYF.

V is TRBV2 and J is TRBJ2-1, with D possibly called TRBD1 or TRBD2 (5 bases each). This CDR3 is 16 amino acids long. Trimming removed 1 base at V and 9 bases at J, with 19 bases between. Per the germline V gene, CDR1 is SNHLY and CDR2 is FYNNEI. CDR3 bases: TGTGCCAGCAGTGAAGGGTTCCTAGCTTCTGGGGGTGAGCAGTTCTTC. This translates into CASSEGFLASGGEQFF.

V is TRBV27 and J is TRBJ2-3; TRBD2 matches at 14 bases. CDR3 length: 17 residues. Germline CDR1 is MNHEY and CDR2 is SMNVEV (reference sequence). V lost 4 bases, J lost 1 base, and 4 bases stayed unmatched. The CDR3 loop reads CASSSVGLAGGTDTQYF. In DNA, the CDR3 is TGTGCCAGCAGTTCCGTGGGACTAGCGGGAGGCACAGATACGCAGTATTTT.

Points on this clone: Within the sample, other DNA sequences also encode this same CDR3. This chain joins TRBV27 and TRBJ1-5; 7 bases match TRBD1. Germline CDR1 is MNHEY and CDR2 is SMNVEV (reference sequence). The trim removed 5 bases at V and 2 bases at J, leaving 3 bases unmatched. This CDR3 has 14 residues. The CDR3 DNA follows: TGTGCCAGCAGTCCAGACAGGGGCAATCAGCCCCAGCATTTT. Amino acid sequence: CASSPDRGNQPQHF.

V usage is TRBV27 and J usage is TRBJ1-2; D remains ambiguous. Trimming stripped 5 bases from V and 1 base from J, with 8 bases between. CDR3 size: 13 residues. Germline V lookup: CDR1 MNHEY, CDR2 SMNVEV (reference sequence). The chain's CDR3 is CASSLGFNYGYTF. The CDR3 nucleotides are TGTGCCAGCAGTCTAGGGTTTAACTATGGCTACACCTTC.

The rearrangement uses TRBV13 and TRBJ2-7; D gene ambiguous. Germline CDR1 PRHDT, CDR2 FYEKMQ (reference sequence). The CDR3 runs to 12 residues. Deletions cut 2 bases from V and 3 bases from J, with 5 bases between. The CDR3 bases are TGTGCCAGCAGCTTACAGGACTACGAGCAGTACTTC. It yields the protein CASSLQDYEQYF.